One sample yielded the 6 T cell receptor beta chains listed below, sequenced in a study of shared clonotypes between healthy human individuals. Measured with immunoSEQ multiplex PCR; TCRdb has only the in-frame clones, and not every one. Found here are approximately 2.4 million clones, 90% to 97% of them singletons; the top ten hold more than 0.1%. Sequencing was done on a sample of naive CD4+ T cells sorted from blood. The subset here: CD45RA+ positively selected. The receptors here all came from a man aged 18 to 30 in good health.

The chain couples TRBV7-6 to TRBJ2-3; D is possibly TRBD2 (5 bases). Trimming stripped 9 bases from V and 2 bases from J, with 18 bases between. The length of the CDR3 is 15 residues. Germline loops: CDR1 SGHVS, CDR2 FNYEAQ. The CDR3 loop is CASQPSGSFTDTQYF. The CDR3 DNA follows: TGTGCCAGTCAGCCCAGCGGTAGCTTCACAGATACGCAGTATTTT.

V is TRBV4-1 and J is TRBJ2-7; no firm D call. V was clipped by 1 base and J by 0 bases, with 16 bases between them. This CDR3 has 17 amino acids. Germline-derived CDR1 and CDR2 are MGHRA and YSYEKL. CDR3 nucleotide sequence: TGCGCCAGCAGCCAAGCAGCCGGCAGCCCGAGCTCCTACGAGCAGTACTTC. Its protein is CASSQAAGSPSSYEQYF.

The chain combines TRBV6-5 with TRBJ2-2; 8 nucleotides align to TRBD2. J lost 4 bases, V lost 4 bases, and 8 bases had no gene match. The CDR3 runs 16 residues. Germline V gene data show CDR1 as MNHEY and CDR2 as SVGAGI. The CDR3 loop reads CASSLGTGRATGELFF. The CDR3 nucleotides read TGTGCCAGCAGTTTAGGAACCGGGAGGGCCACCGGGGAGCTGTTTTTT.

V is TRBV25-1 and J is TRBJ1-2; 8 nucleotides align to TRBD1. The CDR3 loop spans 16 amino acids. V lost 3 bases to trimming and J lost 8 bases; unmatched junction nucleotides: 14. Germline V gene lookup returns CDR1 MGHDK and CDR2 SYGVNS. The CDR3 DNA follows: TGTGCCAGCAGTGACCAGGGGGCATTCTCACGGCAAGGCTACACCTTC. This sequence encodes CASSDQGAFSRQGYTF.

This rearrangement joins TRBV7-9 to TRBJ2-5; the D gene could be TRBD1 or TRBD2 (5 bases each). V lost 1 base to trimming and J lost 3 bases, with 9 bases between them. CDR1 is SEHNR, CDR2 FQNEAQ, per germline (reference sequence). The CDR3 extends over 14 amino acids. The CDR3 sequence is CASSLEGREETQYF. The CDR3 DNA reads as TGTGCCAGCAGCTTAGAGGGACGGGAAGAGACCCAGTACTTC.

The chain carries TRBV25-1 and TRBJ1-3; D is unclear. V was cut by 1 base and J by 4 bases, with 5 bases left in between. CDR1 and CDR2 from the germline V gene are MGHDK and SYGVNS. CDR3 length equals 13 residues. In nucleotides, the CDR3 is TGTGCCAGCAGTGAATTACGGGGAAACACCATATATTTT. Translated, it gives CASSELRGNTIYF.